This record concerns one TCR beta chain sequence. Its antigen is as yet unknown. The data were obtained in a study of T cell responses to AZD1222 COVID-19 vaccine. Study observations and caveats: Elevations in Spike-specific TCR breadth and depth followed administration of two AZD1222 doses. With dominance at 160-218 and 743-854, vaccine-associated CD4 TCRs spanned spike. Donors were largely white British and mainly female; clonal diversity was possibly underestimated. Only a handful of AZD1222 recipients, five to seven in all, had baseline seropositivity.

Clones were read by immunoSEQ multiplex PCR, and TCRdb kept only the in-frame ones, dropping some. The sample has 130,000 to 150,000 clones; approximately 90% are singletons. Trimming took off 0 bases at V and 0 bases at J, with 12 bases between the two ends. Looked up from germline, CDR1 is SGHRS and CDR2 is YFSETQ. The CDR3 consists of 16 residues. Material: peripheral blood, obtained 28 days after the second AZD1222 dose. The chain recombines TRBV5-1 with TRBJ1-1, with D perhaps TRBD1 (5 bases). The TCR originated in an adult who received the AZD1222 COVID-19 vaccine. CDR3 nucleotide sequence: TGCGCCAGCAGCTTGGATTTCCGGACAATGAACACTGAAGCTTTCTTT. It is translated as CASSLDFRTMNTEAFF.